The 27 T cell receptor beta chains reported below all come from one sample, sequenced in a study of T cell repertoires in cytomegalovirus infection. What these receptors recognize is not known. TCRdb re-derived calls from the reads in MiXCR, one entry per CDR3 protein. Of around 710,000 distinct CDR3 sequences in the sample, about 28% were seen once. The sample here was cultured CD8+ T cells from PBMCs, taken from culture after CMV antigen stimulation. The receptor set was obtained from a human donor in good health (CMV status not recorded). Some clones in this sample may be carry-over from other donors' samples.

The chain couples TRBV7-6 to TRBJ2-4, with 8 nucleotides matching TRBD1. The V and J ends lost 5 bases and 6 bases, in that order; junction bases with no gene match: 9. The germline V gene encodes CDR1 SGHVS and CDR2 FNYEAQ. This CDR3 is built from 15 residues. The CDR3 coding sequence is TGTGCCAGCAGCGGCCAAGGACAGGGAGGAAACATTCAGTACTTC. It encodes CASSGQGQGGNIQYF.

This clonotype was detected a few times. This chain joins TRBV10-3 and TRBJ1-1; 10 positions agree with TRBD1. Germline V lookup: CDR1 ENHRY, CDR2 SYGVKD. The CDR3 sequence is 16 residues long. V trimming: 6 bases; J trimming: 7 bases; junction bases outside the gene matches: 14. This CDR3 reads CAIRTTGGYLNGEAFF. DNA of the CDR3: TGTGCCATCAGGACGACAGGGGGCTATTTGAATGGTGAAGCTTTCTTT.

The rearrangement uses TRBV7-2 and TRBJ2-5; D possibly corresponds to TRBD2 (5 bases). The germline V gene has CDR1 SGHTA and CDR2 FQGNSA. CDR3 length: 15 residues. Trimming stripped 5 bases from V and 5 bases from J, with 18 bases between. CDR3: CASSPGGRRRETQYF. CDR3 DNA: TGTGCCAGCAGCCCCGGAGGCCGTCGGAGGGAGACCCAGTACTTC.

This chain joins TRBV19 and TRBJ2-1, with TRBD2 matching 10 bases. The V gene end was trimmed by 0 bases and the J gene end by 4 bases; junction bases not matched to a gene: 3. The CDR3 loop spans 16 amino acids. Germline V CDR1 and CDR2: LNHDA, SQIVND (reference sequence). CDR3 sequence (DNA): TGTGCCAGTAGTATAGACAAGCGGGGGGGGTACAATGAGCAGTTCTTC. It encodes CASSIDKRGGYNEQFF.

This rearrangement joins TRBV13 to TRBJ2-3; D is possibly TRBD1 or TRBD2 (5 bases each). Germline V lookup: CDR1 PRHDT, CDR2 FYEKMQ (reference sequence). The CDR3 has 16 residues. The V end was cut by 4 bases, the J end by 0 bases, with 14 bases between. CDR3 DNA: TGTGCCAGCAGCTCCCGGGACCGAAGTAGCACAGATACGCAGTATTTT. This translates into CASSSRDRSSTDTQYF.

The chain couples TRBV6-1 to TRBJ2-2; D not resolved. This CDR3 contains 15 residues. V was shortened by 3 bases and J by 4 bases, with 12 bases between the two germline ends. Germline loops: CDR1 MNHNS, CDR2 SASEGT. As DNA, the CDR3 is TGTGCCAGCAGTGACCCAATGAGAGGCACCGGGGAGCTGTTTTTT. Translation: CASSDPMRGTGELFF.

In its sample, this clonotype was seen many times. This chain connects TRBV12-3 or TRBV12-4 to TRBJ1-1; D gene unclear. This CDR3 contains 17 residues. The ends were cut back, 3 bases at V and 1 base at J, with 18 bases in the middle. CDR3 DNA: TGTGCCAGCAGTTTCATCGCCGCAGCCGACACGAACACTGAAGCTTTCTTT. It translates to CASSFIAAADTNTEAFF.

This clonotype turned up a few times. As DNA, the CDR3 is TGTGCCAGCAGTTTTCACGGATACAATGAGCAGTTCTTC. It yields the protein CASSFHGYNEQFF. The chain joins TRBV6-1 to TRBJ2-1, with D unresolved. The CDR3 spans 13 residues. Trimming pared 5 bases from V and 4 bases from J, leaving 9 bases between. Germline CDR1 is MNHNS and CDR2 is SASEGT.

This clonotype was counted ten times or more. This chain links TRBV7-2 with TRBJ2-7, with 9 bases matching TRBD2. Unmatched junction bases numbered 3, after V lost 0 bases and J lost 3 bases. CDR1 and CDR2 (germline): SGHTA, FQGNSA. The CDR3 runs 15 residues. The CDR3 DNA reads TGTGCCAGCAGCTTAGCCCAGCGGGGGGACTACGAGCAGTACTTC. Protein sequence: CASSLAQRGDYEQYF.

The chain carries TRBV6-2 or TRBV6-3 and TRBJ2-1; no clear D. Trimming left V 4 bases short and J 3 bases short, with 10 bases between. Germline V gene sequence: CDR1 MNHEY, CDR2 SVGEGT. This CDR3 region has 14 residues. In nucleotides, the CDR3 is TGTGCCAGCAGTTTATCCCTAATCTACAATGAGCAGTTCTTC. It is translated as CASSLSLIYNEQFF.

This chain uses TRBV9 with TRBJ1-1, with TRBD1 matching over 7 bases. Germline loops: CDR1 SGDLS, CDR2 YYNGEE. V shed 3 bases and J 5 bases; nucleotides not matched to a gene: 4. This CDR3 contains 13 residues. The CDR3 spells CASSGQGETEAFF. CDR3 nucleotide sequence: TGTGCCAGCAGCGGGCAGGGGGAAACTGAAGCTTTCTTT.

The chain links TRBV5-4 to TRBJ1-3; possibly TRBD1 for D (6 bases). Germline values: CDR1 SGHNT, CDR2 YYREEE (reference sequence). With 3 bases removed from V and 4 bases from J, the gap between germline ends came to 11 bases. The CDR3 extends over 14 amino acids. The CDR3 DNA is TGTGCCAGCAGCTCGGGGACACGGGGAAACACCATATATTTT. Amino acid sequence: CASSSGTRGNTIYF.

Comments on this clonotype: One junction end does not reproduce the germline sequence, and a read error may be involved. The V gene is TRBV10-3, the J gene TRBJ1-2; weak D call: TRBD1 (6 bases). Germline V lookup: CDR1 ENHRY, CDR2 SYGVKD. The CDR3 has 12 residues. The CDR3 nucleotides are TGTACCATCAGAGCAGGGGTGGACGGCTACACCTTC. As protein: CTIRAGVDGYTF.

This sequence joins TRBV2 and TRBJ1-2, with 7 bases matching TRBD1. After removal of 6 bases from V and 14 bases from J, the junction contained 6 bases not matched to a gene. This CDR3 has 10 amino acids. The germline V gene has CDR1 SNHLY and CDR2 FYNNEI. The CDR3 spells CASSLTGVTF. For the CDR3, the DNA is TGTGCCAGCAGCCTAACAGGGGTTACCTTC.

As regards this clonotype: A much larger clone differs from this one at a single base, so this may be a read error. The genes are TRBV7-6 and TRBJ1-5; D uncertain. The ends were cut back, 4 bases at V and 0 bases at J, with 7 bases in the middle. The CDR3 has 14 residues. The V gene's germline CDR1 is SGHVS and CDR2 FNYEAQ. CDR3 loop: CASSCITSNQPQHF. CDR3 coding DNA: TGTGCCAGCAGCTGTATCACTAGCAATCAGCCCCAGCATTTT. Filled out from reference TRBV7-6 and TRBJ1-5, the complete variable domain reads GAGVSQSPRYKVTKRGQDVALRCDPISGHVSLYWYRQALGQGPEFLTYFNYEAQQDKSGLPNDRFSAERPEGSISTLTIQRTEQRDSAMYRCASSCITSNQPQHFGDGTRLSIL.

In nucleotides, the CDR3 is TGTGCCAGCAGTTTATCGATCTACCAGAACAATGAGCAGTTCTTC. Protein: CASSLSIYQNNEQFF. This chain connects TRBV27 to TRBJ2-1, with unresolved D. Trimming shortened V by 0 bases and J by 5 bases, and 11 bases separated the two germline ends. Germline loops: CDR1 MNHEY, CDR2 SMNVEV (reference sequence). The CDR3 has 15 residues.

This clonotype was detected only a few times. The chain is built from TRBV20-1 and TRBJ2-3; D uncertain. Germline loops: CDR1 DFQATT, CDR2 SNEGSKA (reference sequence). CDR3 length: 13 amino acids. The V end was cut by 5 bases, the J end by 3 bases, with 12 bases between. CDR3: CSAPRSVTDTQYF. As DNA, the CDR3 is TGCAGTGCTCCCCGTTCGGTGACAGATACGCAGTATTTT.

There are a few counts of this clonotype. The conserved phenylalanine or tryptophan is not found at the CDR3 terminus, so this likely reflects a read error. No DNA is shown, since the ends of the CDR3 on it are uncertain; the CDR3 is the one TCRdb lists. The rearrangement uses TRBV11-3 and TRBJ2-4; the table calls TRBD1, which could not be checked here. Germline assignment: CDR1 SGHNT and CDR2 YENEEA. The CDR3 length equals 8 residues, ends included. CDR3 residues: CASSHSPQ.

The chain combines TRBV14 with TRBJ1-3; D possibly corresponds to TRBD1 (6 bases). This CDR3 has 15 amino acids. Germline V gives CDR1 SGHDN, CDR2 FVKESK. V dropped 4 bases and J dropped 2 bases, with 12 bases sitting between them. The CDR3 here is CASSPRRDTGNTIYF. The DNA for the CDR3 is TGTGCCAGCAGCCCTCGCAGGGACACTGGAAACACCATATATTTT.

This clonotype was counted a few times. The chain combines TRBV7-2 with TRBJ1-2, with 7 bases fitting TRBD1. This CDR3 is built from 13 residues. The germline CDR1 and CDR2 sequences are SGHTA and FQGNSA. Germline trimming cut 7 bases from V and 8 bases from J; bases unmatched to any gene: 10. CDR3 region: CASIFEGGGGYTF. CDR3 bases: TGTGCCAGCATTTTCGAAGGGGGCGGAGGCTACACCTTC.

This sequence joins TRBV23-1 and TRBJ2-3, with a possible D match to TRBD2 (6 bases). TRBV23-1 is an open reading frame, and its role is uncertain. The V gene lost 4 bases and the J gene lost 0 bases, with 26 bases spanning the gap. This CDR3 is built from 20 residues. Written as DNA, the CDR3 is TGCGCCAGCAGTCCCCCGACTCTGGCGGGGAACCTGACTAGCACAGATACGCAGTATTTT. It is translated as CASSPPTLAGNLTSTDTQYF.

CDR3 sequence reads: CASSSDGVNEKLFF. The CDR3 nucleotides are TGTGCCAGCAGTTCGGATGGTGTGAATGAAAAACTGTTTTTT. The V and J genes are TRBV12-3 or TRBV12-4 and TRBJ1-4; D is undetermined. The length of the CDR3 is 14 residues. The V end lost 4 bases, the J end lost 5 bases, and 11 bases lay between the germline ends.

The chain has TRBV6-6 and TRBJ1-6, with D possibly matching TRBD1 (5 bases). V was cut by 0 bases and J by 3 bases, with 12 bases left in between. Germline CDR1 MNHNY, CDR2 SVGAGI (reference sequence). CDR3 length: 17 amino acids. CDR3 sequence reads: CASSYSAGGDYNSPLHF. DNA for the CDR3: TGTGCCAGCAGTTACTCGGCTGGGGGAGACTATAATTCACCCCTCCACTTT.

The chain is built from TRBV24-1 and TRBJ2-1; a weak D match, TRBD2 (5 bases). Germline CDR1 KGHDR, CDR2 SFDVKD. CDR3 length equals 15 residues. V lost 3 bases and J 4 bases, leaving 12 bases between the germline ends. The CDR3 spells CATSDPHSGYNEQFF. CDR3 in DNA: TGTGCCACCAGTGATCCCCACTCGGGGTACAATGAGCAGTTCTTC.

This clonotype has a handful of counts. The chain uses TRBV7-9 and TRBJ1-2, with 9 bases fitting TRBD1. CDR1 SEHNR and CDR2 FQNEAQ come from the germline V gene (reference sequence). CDR3 size: 14 residues. J gave up 7 bases and V 0 bases, and 3 bases lay outside the gene matches. The CDR3 DNA follows: TGTGCCAGCAGCTTAGCGAAGGACAGGGGTGGCTACACCTTC. It translates to CASSLAKDRGGYTF.

This chain links TRBV7-2 with TRBJ1-5, with a weak D call TRBD1 (6 bases). This CDR3 is built from 17 residues. Germline CDR1 reads SGHTA; CDR2 reads FQGNSA. Trimming took off 6 bases at V and 1 base at J, with 19 bases between the two ends. In DNA form, the CDR3 reads TGTGCCAGCAGTAACCAACGGTACAGGGACAGCAATCAGCCCCAGCATTTT. Translated, it gives CASSNQRYRDSNQPQHF.

This clonotype showed up just a few times. The gene calls are TRBV6-6 and TRBJ1-2; TRBD1 matches at 10 bases. The CDR3 is made up of 14 amino acids. The J segment lost 2 bases and the V segment lost 9 bases, leaving 6 bases of the junction unmatched. The germline CDR1 and CDR2 sequences are MNHNY and SVGAGI (reference sequence). The CDR3 spells CASPGTGANYGYTF. CDR3 sequence (DNA): TGTGCCAGTCCCGGGACAGGGGCAAACTATGGCTACACCTTC.